This T cell receptor beta chain was obtained from a study of regulatory T cells in long-lasting Graves disease. This sample's time point: persistent/refractory GD, antithyroid drugs over 5 years with positive TRAb. Preparation of the TCR library used RNA extracted from PBMCs. TCR beta libraries were built with iRepertoire HTBI primers and Arm-PCR of CDR3 regions. A single record per CDR3 protein comes from TCRdb applying MiXCR to the multiplex PCR reads. The top ten clones hold more than 55% of a sample with about 290,000 distinct CDR3 sequences, 20% to 25% of them seen once. This clonotype was obtained from a female donor with Graves disease. The sequenced sample was peripheral blood mononuclear cells (PBMCs), obtained when the disease was refractory, from a patient treated with antithyroid drugs.

CDR3 sequence: CASTQPGQTNQPQHF. The CDR3 DNA is TGTGCCAGCACCCAGCCGGGACAGACTAATCAGCCCCAGCATTTT. The chain is built from TRBV6-1 and TRBJ1-5, with 7 bases matching TRBD1. CDR1 is MNHNS, CDR2 SASEGT, per germline. V gave up 7 bases and J gave up 4 bases; unmatched junction bases: 10. CDR3 length: 15 amino acids.